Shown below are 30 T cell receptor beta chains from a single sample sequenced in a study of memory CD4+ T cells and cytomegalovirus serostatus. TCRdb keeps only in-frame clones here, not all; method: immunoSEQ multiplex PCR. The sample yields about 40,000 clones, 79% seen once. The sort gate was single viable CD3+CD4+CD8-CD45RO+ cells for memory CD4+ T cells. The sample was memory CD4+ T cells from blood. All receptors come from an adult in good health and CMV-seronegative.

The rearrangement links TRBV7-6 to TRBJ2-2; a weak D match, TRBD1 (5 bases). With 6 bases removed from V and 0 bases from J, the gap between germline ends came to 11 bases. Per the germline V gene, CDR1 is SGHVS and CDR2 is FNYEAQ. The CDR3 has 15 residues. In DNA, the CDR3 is TGTGCCAGCAGTTTGACAGATTCGAACACCGGGGAGCTGTTTTTT. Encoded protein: CASSLTDSNTGELFF.

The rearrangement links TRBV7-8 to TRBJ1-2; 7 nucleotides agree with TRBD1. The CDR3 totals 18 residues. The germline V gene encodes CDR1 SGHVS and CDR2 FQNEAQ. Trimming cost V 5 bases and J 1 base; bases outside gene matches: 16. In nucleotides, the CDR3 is TGTGCCAGCAGCCACCGCTCCCAAAGCAGGGGGGATAACTATGGCTACACCTTC. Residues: CASSHRSQSRGDNYGYTF.

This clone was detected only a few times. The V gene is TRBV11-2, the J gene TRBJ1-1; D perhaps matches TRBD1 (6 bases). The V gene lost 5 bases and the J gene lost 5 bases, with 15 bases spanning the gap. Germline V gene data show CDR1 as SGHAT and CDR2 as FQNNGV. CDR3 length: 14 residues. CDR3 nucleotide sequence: TGTGCCAGCAGCCTGACGGGGGCTGGTACTGAAGCTTTCTTT. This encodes CASSLTGAGTEAFF.

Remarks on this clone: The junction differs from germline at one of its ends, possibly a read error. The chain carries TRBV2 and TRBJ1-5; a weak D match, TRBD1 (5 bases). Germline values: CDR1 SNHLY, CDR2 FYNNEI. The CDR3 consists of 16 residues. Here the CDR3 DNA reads TGTGCCAGCAGAGAAGACGGGGACGGAGGCAATCAGCCCCAGCATTTT. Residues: CASREDGDGGNQPQHF.

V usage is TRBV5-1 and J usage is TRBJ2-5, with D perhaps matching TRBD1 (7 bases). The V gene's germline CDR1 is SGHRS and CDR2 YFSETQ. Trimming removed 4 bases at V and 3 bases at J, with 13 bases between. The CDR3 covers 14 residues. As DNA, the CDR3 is TGCGCCAGCAGCCCGCGGGACAGAGAAGAGACCCAGTACTTC. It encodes CASSPRDREETQYF.

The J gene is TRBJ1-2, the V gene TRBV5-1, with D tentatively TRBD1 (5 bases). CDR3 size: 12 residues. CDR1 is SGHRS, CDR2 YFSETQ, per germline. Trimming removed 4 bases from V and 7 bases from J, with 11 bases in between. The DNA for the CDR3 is TGCGCCAGCAGCCCCGGGGGGGTTGGCTACACCTTC. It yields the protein CASSPGGVGYTF.

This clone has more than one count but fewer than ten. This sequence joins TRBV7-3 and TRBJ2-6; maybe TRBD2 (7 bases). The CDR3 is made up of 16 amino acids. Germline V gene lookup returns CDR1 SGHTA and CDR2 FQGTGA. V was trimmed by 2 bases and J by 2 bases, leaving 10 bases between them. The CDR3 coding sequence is TGTGCCAGCAGCTTATCGGGGGGCGCTGGGGCCAACGTCCTGACTTTC. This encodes CASSLSGGAGANVLTF.

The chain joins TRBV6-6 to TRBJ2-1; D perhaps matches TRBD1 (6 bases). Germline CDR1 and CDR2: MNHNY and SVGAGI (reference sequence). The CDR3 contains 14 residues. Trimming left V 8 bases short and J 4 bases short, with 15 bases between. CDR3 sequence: CASFPGTRYNEQFF. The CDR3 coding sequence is TGTGCCAGCTTCCCCGGGACAAGATACAATGAGCAGTTCTTC.

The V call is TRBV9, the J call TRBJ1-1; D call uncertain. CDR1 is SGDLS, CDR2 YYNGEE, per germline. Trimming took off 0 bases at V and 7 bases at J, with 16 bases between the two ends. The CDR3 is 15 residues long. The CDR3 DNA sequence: TGTGCCAGCAGCGTAGGTAACAGCGGACGTATTGAAGCTTTCTTT. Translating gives CASSVGNSGRIEAFF.

This chain's CDR3 is CASSSVDRTGRGYTF. The CDR3 nucleotides are TGTGCCAGCAGCTCCGTTGACAGGACAGGGAGGGGCTACACCTTC. This chain uses TRBV5-4 with TRBJ1-2, with 8 bases that match TRBD1. The CDR3 consists of 15 residues. In germline, CDR1 is SGHNT, CDR2 YYREEE (reference sequence). V was pared by 3 bases and J by 8 bases, with 12 bases of the junction left unmatched.

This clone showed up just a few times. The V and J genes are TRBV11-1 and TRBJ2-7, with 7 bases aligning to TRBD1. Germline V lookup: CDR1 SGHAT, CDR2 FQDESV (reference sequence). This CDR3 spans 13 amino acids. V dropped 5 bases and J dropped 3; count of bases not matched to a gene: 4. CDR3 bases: TGTGCCAGCAGCCTGGGACAGAGCTACGAGCAGTACTTC. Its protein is CASSLGQSYEQYF.

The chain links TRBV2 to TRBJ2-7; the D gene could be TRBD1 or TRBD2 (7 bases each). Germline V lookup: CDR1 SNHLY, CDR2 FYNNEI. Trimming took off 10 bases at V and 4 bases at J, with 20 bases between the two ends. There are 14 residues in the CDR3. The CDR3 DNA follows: TGTGCCAACTCAAGGGAGGGGGCGGGATACGAGCAGTACTTC. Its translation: CANSREGAGYEQYF.

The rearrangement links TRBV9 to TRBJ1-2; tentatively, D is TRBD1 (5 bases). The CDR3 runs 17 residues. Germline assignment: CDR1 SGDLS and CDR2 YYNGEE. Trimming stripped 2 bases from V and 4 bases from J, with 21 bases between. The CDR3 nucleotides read TGTGCCAGCAGCGTTGGGCCCGGGGTCGGGGGTTCCTATGGCTACACCTTC. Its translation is CASSVGPGVGGSYGYTF.

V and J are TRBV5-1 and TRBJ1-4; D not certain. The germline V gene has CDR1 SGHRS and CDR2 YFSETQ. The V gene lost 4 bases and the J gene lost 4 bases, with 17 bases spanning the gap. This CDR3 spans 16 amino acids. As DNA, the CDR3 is TGCGCCAGCAGCCCTGGCTACCCTCCTGGTAATGAAAAACTGTTTTTT. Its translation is CASSPGYPPGNEKLFF.

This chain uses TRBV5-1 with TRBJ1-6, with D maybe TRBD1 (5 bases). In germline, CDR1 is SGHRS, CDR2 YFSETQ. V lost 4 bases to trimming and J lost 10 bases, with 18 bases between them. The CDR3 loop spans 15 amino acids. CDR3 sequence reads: CASSPRQGGDSPLHF. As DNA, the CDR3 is TGCGCCAGCAGCCCCCGGCAGGGTGGAGACTCACCCCTCCACTTT.

The CDR3 bases are TGTGCCAGCTCACCATCCCGGGACAGTGCCTCTGGGGCCAACGTCCTGACTTTC. Its protein is CASSPSRDSASGANVLTF. The V and J genes are TRBV18 and TRBJ2-6; 7 bases agree with TRBD1. Trimming took 2 bases from V and 0 from J; bases not matched to a gene: 7. The CDR3 extends over 18 amino acids. The germline gives CDR1 KGHSH, CDR2 LQKENI.

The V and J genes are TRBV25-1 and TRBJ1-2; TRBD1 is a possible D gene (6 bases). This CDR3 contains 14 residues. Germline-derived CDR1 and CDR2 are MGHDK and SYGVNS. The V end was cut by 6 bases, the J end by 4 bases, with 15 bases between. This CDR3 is CASRSSDRIYGYTF. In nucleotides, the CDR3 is TGTGCCAGCAGGTCCTCGGACAGAATCTATGGCTACACCTTC.

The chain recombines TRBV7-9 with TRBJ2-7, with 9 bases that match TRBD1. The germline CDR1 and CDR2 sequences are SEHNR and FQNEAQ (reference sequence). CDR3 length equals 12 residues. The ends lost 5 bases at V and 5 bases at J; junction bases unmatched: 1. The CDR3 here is CASSRTGDEQYF. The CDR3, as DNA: TGTGCCAGCAGCCGGACAGGGGACGAGCAGTACTTC. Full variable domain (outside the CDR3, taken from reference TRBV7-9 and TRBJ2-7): DTGVSQNPRHKITKRGQNVTFRCDPISEHNRLYWYRQTLGQGPEFLTYFQNEAQLEKSRLLSDRFSAERPKGSFSTLEIQRTEQGDSAMYLCASSRTGDEQYFGPGTRLTVT.

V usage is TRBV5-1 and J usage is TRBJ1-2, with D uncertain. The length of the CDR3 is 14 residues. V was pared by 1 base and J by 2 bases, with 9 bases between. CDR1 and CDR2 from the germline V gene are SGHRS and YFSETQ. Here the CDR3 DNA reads TGCGCCAGCAGCTTGAACGGAGAGAACTATGGCTACACCTTC. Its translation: CASSLNGENYGYTF.

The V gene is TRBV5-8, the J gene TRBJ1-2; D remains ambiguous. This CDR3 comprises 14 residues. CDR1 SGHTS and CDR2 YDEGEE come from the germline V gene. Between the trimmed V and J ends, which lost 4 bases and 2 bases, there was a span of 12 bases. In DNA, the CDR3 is TGTGCCAGCAGCCCTCTCGATAGGAACTATGGCTACACCTTC. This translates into CASSPLDRNYGYTF.

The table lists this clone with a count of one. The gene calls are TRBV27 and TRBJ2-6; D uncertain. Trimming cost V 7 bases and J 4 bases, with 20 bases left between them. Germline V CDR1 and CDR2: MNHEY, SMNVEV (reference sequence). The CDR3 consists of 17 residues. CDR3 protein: CASTPNLRKDGANVLTF. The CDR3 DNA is TGTGCCAGCACCCCGAACTTGCGGAAGGACGGGGCCAACGTCCTGACTTTC.

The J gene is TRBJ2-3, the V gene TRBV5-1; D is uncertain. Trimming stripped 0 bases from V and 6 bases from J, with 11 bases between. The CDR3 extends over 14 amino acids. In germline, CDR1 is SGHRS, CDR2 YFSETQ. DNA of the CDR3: TGCGCCAGCAGCTTGGGCAGCGATGGGGATACGCAGTATTTT. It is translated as CASSLGSDGDTQYF. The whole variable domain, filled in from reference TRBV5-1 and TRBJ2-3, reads KAGVTQTPRYLIKTRGQQVTLSCSPISGHRSVSWYQQTPGQGLQFLFEYFSETQRNKGNFPGRFSGRQFSNSRSEMNVSTLELGDSALYLCASSLGSDGDTQYFGPGTRLTVL.

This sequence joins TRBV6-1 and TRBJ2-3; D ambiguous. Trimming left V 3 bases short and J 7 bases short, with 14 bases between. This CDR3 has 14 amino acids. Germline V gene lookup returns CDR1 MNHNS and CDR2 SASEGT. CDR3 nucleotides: TGTGCCAGCAGTGAGCCAGCACTAACTTATACGCAGTATTTT. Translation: CASSEPALTYTQYF.

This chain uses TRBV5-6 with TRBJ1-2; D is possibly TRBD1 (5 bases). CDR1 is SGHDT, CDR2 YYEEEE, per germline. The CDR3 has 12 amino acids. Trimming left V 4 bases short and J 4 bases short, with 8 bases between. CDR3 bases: TGTGCCAGCAGCAGGGACGGCTATGGCTACACCTTC. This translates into CASSRDGYGYTF. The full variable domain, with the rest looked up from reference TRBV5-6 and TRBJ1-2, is DAGVTQSPTHLIKTRGQQVTLRCSPKSGHDTVSWYQQALGQGPQFIFQYYEEEERQRGNFPDRFSGHQFPNYSSELNVNALLLGDSALYLCASSRDGYGYTFGSGTRLTVV.

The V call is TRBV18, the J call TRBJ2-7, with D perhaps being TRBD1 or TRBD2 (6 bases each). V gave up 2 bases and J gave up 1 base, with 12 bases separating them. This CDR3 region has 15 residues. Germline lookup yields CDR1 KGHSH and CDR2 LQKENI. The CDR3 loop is CASSPAGGPSYEQYF. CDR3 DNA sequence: TGTGCCAGCTCACCAGCTGGGGGGCCTTCCTACGAGCAGTACTTC.

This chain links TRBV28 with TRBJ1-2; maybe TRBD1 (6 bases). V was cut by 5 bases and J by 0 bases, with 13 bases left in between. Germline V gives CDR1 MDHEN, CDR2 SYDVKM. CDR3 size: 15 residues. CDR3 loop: CASSLPGHPNYGYTF. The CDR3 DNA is TGTGCCAGCAGTCTTCCGGGACATCCTAACTATGGCTACACCTTC.

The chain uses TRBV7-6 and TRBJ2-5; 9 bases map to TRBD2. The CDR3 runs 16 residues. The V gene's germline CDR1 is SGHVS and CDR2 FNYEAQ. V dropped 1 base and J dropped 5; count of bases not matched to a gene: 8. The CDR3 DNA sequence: TGTGCCAGCAGCTTAGGTTCGGCGGGGGGGCGTGAGACCCAGTACTTC. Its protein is CASSLGSAGGRETQYF.

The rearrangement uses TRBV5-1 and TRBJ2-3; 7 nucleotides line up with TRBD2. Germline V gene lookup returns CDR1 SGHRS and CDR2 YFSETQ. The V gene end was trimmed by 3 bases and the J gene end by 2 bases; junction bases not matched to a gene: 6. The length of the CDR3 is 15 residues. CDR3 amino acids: CASSWTRRDTDTQYF. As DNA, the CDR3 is TGCGCCAGCAGCTGGACTAGGAGGGACACAGATACGCAGTATTTT.

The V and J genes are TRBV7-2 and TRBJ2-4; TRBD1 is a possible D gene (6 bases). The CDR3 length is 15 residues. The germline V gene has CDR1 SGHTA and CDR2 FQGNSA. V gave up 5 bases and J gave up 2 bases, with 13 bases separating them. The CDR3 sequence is CASSPFQGSKNIQYF. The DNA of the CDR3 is TGTGCCAGCAGCCCATTTCAGGGGTCCAAAAACATTCAGTACTTC.

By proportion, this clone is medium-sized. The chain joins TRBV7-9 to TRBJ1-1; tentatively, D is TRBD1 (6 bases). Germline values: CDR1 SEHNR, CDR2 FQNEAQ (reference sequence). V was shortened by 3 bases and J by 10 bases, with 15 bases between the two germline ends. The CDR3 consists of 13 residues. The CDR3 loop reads CASSLGSEGGAFF. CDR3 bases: TGTGCCAGCAGCTTGGGGAGCGAAGGGGGAGCTTTCTTT.